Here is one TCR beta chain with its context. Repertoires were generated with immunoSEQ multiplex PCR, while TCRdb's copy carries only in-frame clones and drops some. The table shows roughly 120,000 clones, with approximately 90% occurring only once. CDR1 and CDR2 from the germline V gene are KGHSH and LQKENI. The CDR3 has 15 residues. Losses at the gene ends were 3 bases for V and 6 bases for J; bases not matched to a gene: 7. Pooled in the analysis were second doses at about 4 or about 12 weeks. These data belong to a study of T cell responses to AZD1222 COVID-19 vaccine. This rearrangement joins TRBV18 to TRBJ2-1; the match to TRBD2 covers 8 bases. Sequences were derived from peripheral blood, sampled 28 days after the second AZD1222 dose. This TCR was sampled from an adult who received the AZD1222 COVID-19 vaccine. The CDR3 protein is CASSPPSGSLNEQFF. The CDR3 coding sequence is TGTGCCAGCTCACCCCCCAGCGGGAGTCTCAATGAGCAGTTCTTC. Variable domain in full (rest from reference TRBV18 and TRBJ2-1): NAGVMQNPRHLVRRRGQEARLRCSPMKGHSHVYWYRQLPEEGLKFMVYLQKENIIDESGMPKERFSAEFPKEGPSILRIQQVVRGDSAAYFCASSPPSGSLNEQFFGPGTRLTVL.